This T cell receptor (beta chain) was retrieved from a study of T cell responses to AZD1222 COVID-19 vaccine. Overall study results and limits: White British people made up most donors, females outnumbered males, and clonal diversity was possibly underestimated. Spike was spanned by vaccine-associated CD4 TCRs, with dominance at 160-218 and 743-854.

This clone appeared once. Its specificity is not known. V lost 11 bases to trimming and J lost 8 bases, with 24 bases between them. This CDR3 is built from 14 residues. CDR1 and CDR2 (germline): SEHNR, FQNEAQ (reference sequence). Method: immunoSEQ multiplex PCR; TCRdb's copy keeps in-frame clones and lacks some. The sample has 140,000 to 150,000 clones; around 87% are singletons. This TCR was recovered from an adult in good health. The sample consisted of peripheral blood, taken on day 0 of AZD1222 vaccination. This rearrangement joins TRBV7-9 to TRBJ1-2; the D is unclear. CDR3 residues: CALEGPRVRRGYTF. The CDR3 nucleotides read TGTGCCCTCGAAGGGCCTAGGGTTCGGCGGGGCTACACCTTC.